Listed below are T cell receptor beta chains from one sample, sequenced in a study of CD8 T cells in Susac syndrome. From the immunoSEQ multiplex PCR reads, TCRdb called clonotypes with MiXCR, one entry per CDR3 protein. This table holds 120,000 to 150,000 distinct CDR3 sequences, roughly 95% found once. Sequences were obtained from CD4+ T cells from PBMCs. Receptors were obtained from a human donor in good health. Both conserved end residues are part of each CDR3. D genes are given only for firm matches. Some rows mark clone size as missing; the rest say once, few, many or name a class of expanded clone.

d_call,v_call,clone_size,j_call,cdr3_aa,cdr3_nt
TRBD2,TRBV20-1,NA,TRBJ2-3,CSASRTSGSADTQYF,TGCAGTGCCTCTCGGACTAGCGGGAGTGCAGATACGCAGTATTTT
NA,TRBV20-1,NA,TRBJ2-3,CSARYLADTQYF,TGCAGTGCTAGGTACCTAGCAGATACGCAGTATTTT
TRBD1,TRBV27,few,TRBJ2-5,CASSFDRGPETQYF,TGTGCCAGCAGTTTTGACAGGGGGCCGGAGACCCAGTACTTC
TRBD2,TRBV4-1,NA,TRBJ2-2,CASSQENLAGGFANTGELFF,TGCGCCAGCAGCCAAGAAAATCTAGCGGGAGGGTTCGCGAACACCGGGGAGCTGTTTTTT
NA,TRBV27,NA,TRBJ1-1,CASSLRGVTEAFF,TGTGCCAGCAGTTTACGGGGGGTTACTGAAGCTTTCTTT
TRBD2,TRBV20-1,NA,TRBJ2-5,CSAASPGLAGGWETQYF,TGCAGTGCCGCGTCTCCGGGACTAGCGGGAGGGTGGGAGACCCAGTACTTC
NA,TRBV21-1,once,TRBJ2-3,CASSPRVALNTDTQYF,TGTGCCAGCAGCCCCCGGGTAGCCTTAAACACAGATACGCAGTATTTT
NA,TRBV27,NA,TRBJ2-7,CASSLFGLARYEQYF,TGTGCCAGCAGTTTATTCGGGCTAGCTAGGTACGAGCAGTACTTC
NA,TRBV20-1,NA,TRBJ2-1,CSARVKASYNEQFF,TGCAGTGCTAGGGTTAAGGCCTCCTACAATGAGCAGTTCTTC
NA,TRBV7-2,NA,TRBJ1-1,CASSLDFTEAFF,TGTGCCAGCAGCTTAGATTTCACTGAAGCTTTCTTT
NA,TRBV9,NA,TRBJ2-7,CASSAPGGSSYEQYF,TGTGCCAGCAGCGCCCCCGGCGGAAGCTCCTACGAGCAGTACTTC
TRBD2,TRBV15,NA,TRBJ2-1,CATRASGADEQFF,TGTGCCACCCGAGCTAGCGGAGCAGATGAGCAGTTCTTC
NA,TRBV12-3/TRBV12-4,NA,TRBJ1-1,CASSPKLGGGTEAFF,TGTGCCAGCAGTCCTAAGCTAGGGGGAGGCACTGAAGCTTTCTTT
NA,TRBV7-2,NA,TRBJ2-7,CASSRPVRSAPHYEQYF,TGTGCCAGCAGTCGGCCTGTTCGGAGTGCTCCGCACTACGAGCAGTACTTC
TRBD1,TRBV12-3/TRBV12-4,NA,TRBJ1-5,CASSSHQGAGQPQHF,TGTGCCAGCAGTTCGCACCAGGGGGCAGGTCAGCCCCAGCATTTT
TRBD1,TRBV19,NA,TRBJ1-2,CASSMARGLNYGYTF,TGTGCCAGTAGTATGGCCAGGGGGCTGAACTATGGCTACACCTTC
NA,TRBV15,NA,TRBJ2-3,CATSREGGRSTDTQYF,TGTGCCACCAGCAGAGAGGGGGGACGTAGCACAGATACGCAGTATTTT
TRBD1,TRBV25-1,NA,TRBJ1-2,CASSEPGQNYGYTF,TGTGCCAGCAGTGAACCGGGACAGAACTATGGCTACACCTTC
TRBD2,TRBV4-1,NA,TRBJ2-1,CASSSSWTSGRANEQFF,TGCGCCAGCAGCTCAAGTTGGACTAGCGGGAGGGCCAATGAGCAGTTCTTC
NA,TRBV24-1,NA,TRBJ2-1,CATTGASLRNSYNEQFF,TGTGCCACCACCGGGGCCTCTCTTAGGAACTCCTACAATGAGCAGTTCTTC
NA,TRBV9,NA,TRBJ1-1,CASSANVRRGGNTEAFF,TGTGCCAGCAGCGCGAATGTACGCAGGGGTGGGAACACTGAAGCTTTCTTT
TRBD2,TRBV5-4,NA,TRBJ2-2,CASSWGGLAGGGGTGELFF,TGTGCCAGCAGCTGGGGGGGACTAGCGGGAGGTGGAGGCACCGGGGAGCTGTTTTTT
NA,TRBV7-9,NA,TRBJ1-6,CASSGLSNSPLHF,TGTGCCAGCAGCGGGCTGAGTAATTCACCCCTCCACTTT
TRBD1,TRBV24-1,NA,TRBJ2-1,CATSDLTGGSYNEQFF,TGTGCCACCAGTGACTTAACAGGGGGCTCCTACAATGAGCAGTTCTTC
NA,TRBV4-1,NA,TRBJ1-1,CASSHHRVGGSSFF,TGCGCCAGCAGCCACCACAGGGTAGGGGGGAGTTCTTTCTTT
NA,TRBV19,NA,TRBJ2-3,CASTPGGGPSTDTQYF,TGTGCCAGTACCCCAGGTGGGGGACCTAGCACAGATACGCAGTATTTT
TRBD1,TRBV2,NA,TRBJ1-1,CASSGEGALSTEAFF,TGTGCCAGCAGTGGCGAGGGGGCGCTAAGCACTGAAGCTTTCTTT
NA,TRBV5-6,NA,TRBJ2-2,CASSFVPGELFF,TGTGCCAGCAGCTTTGTGCCCGGGGAGCTGTTTTTT
TRBD2,TRBV2,NA,TRBJ2-7,CASSGGTSGSLYEQYF,TGTGCCAGCAGTGGCGGTACGAGCGGGAGCTTATACGAGCAGTACTTC
NA,TRBV20-1,NA,TRBJ2-5,CSALRDFLETQYF,TGCAGTGCCCTCCGGGACTTCTTAGAGACCCAGTACTTC
NA,TRBV12-3/TRBV12-4,NA,TRBJ1-5,CASNLGVSNQPQHF,TGTGCCAGCAATCTCGGAGTTAGCAATCAGCCCCAGCATTTT
NA,TRBV7-3,NA,TRBJ2-5,CASSRQPTSETQYF,TGTGCCAGCAGCCGACAACCGACAAGCGAGACCCAGTACTTC
TRBD1,TRBV20-1,NA,TRBJ2-7,CSATPGQGVLEQYF,TGCAGTGCTACTCCGGGACAGGGGGTTCTCGAGCAGTACTTC
NA,TRBV30,NA,TRBJ1-4,CAWGGPGDEKLFF,TGTGCCTGGGGGGGTCCGGGGGATGAAAAACTGTTTTTT
TRBD1,TRBV29-1,few,TRBJ2-7,CSVEAIITGTGRCEQYF,TGCAGCGTTGAAGCCATCATTACCGGGACAGGGCGCTGCGAGCAGTACTTC
TRBD1,TRBV5-1,NA,TRBJ2-1,CASSLPDRDSYNEQFF,TGCGCCAGCAGCTTGCCCGACAGGGATTCCTACAATGAGCAGTTCTTC
NA,TRBV12-3/TRBV12-4,NA,TRBJ2-3,CASTPLSSTDTQYF,TGTGCCAGCACCCCACTTTCCTCCACAGATACGCAGTATTTT
NA,TRBV4-1,NA,TRBJ1-1,CASSQPTRALTEAFF,TGCGCCAGCAGCCAGCCGACCCGGGCACTCACTGAAGCTTTCTTT
NA,TRBV30,NA,TRBJ1-1,CAWNLEEDAEAFF,TGTGCCTGGAACTTGGAAGAGGACGCTGAAGCTTTCTTT
NA,TRBV20-1,NA,TRBJ2-1,CSALRTDPTDEQFF,TGCAGTGCTCTCCGGACAGACCCGACGGATGAGCAGTTCTTC
TRBD2,TRBV9,NA,TRBJ2-3,CASSVEETSGNTDTQYF,TGTGCCAGCAGCGTAGAGGAGACTAGCGGGAACACAGATACGCAGTATTTT
NA,TRBV30,NA,TRBJ1-4,CAWSTDTTNEKLFF,TGTGCCTGGAGTACGGACACAACTAATGAAAAACTGTTTTTT
TRBD1,TRBV20-1,NA,TRBJ2-3,CSARDPTDRGILYSTDTQYF,TGCAGTGCTAGAGATCCTACGGACAGGGGGATACTGTACAGCACAGATACGCAGTATTTT
NA,TRBV20-1,NA,TRBJ2-5,CSARGTVHQETQYF,TGCAGTGCTAGAGGTACCGTCCACCAAGAGACCCAGTACTTC
NA,TRBV4-1,NA,TRBJ1-2,CASSQDRGAGGYTF,TGCGCCAGCAGCCAAGATCGAGGGGCAGGTGGCTACACCTTC
NA,TRBV6-6,NA,TRBJ2-3,CASSYVATDTQYF,TGTGCCAGCAGTTACGTCGCCACAGATACGCAGTATTTT
NA,TRBV20-1,NA,TRBJ2-1,CSAIPVISYNEQFF,TGCAGTGCCATCCCTGTAATATCCTACAATGAGCAGTTCTTC
NA,TRBV6-1,NA,TRBJ1-5,CASGPGIGAEQPQHF,TGTGCCAGCGGTCCAGGGATAGGGGCGGAACAGCCCCAGCATTTT
NA,TRBV4-1,once,TRBJ1-1,CASSQVQGEAFF,TGCGCCAGCAGCCAGGTACAGGGAGAAGCTTTCTTT
TRBD2,TRBV18,once,TRBJ2-1,CASSPSGRDEQFF,TGTGCCAGCTCACCTTCCGGGAGGGATGAGCAGTTCTTC
NA,TRBV18,NA,TRBJ1-1,CASSPRSGFDTEAFF,TGTGCCAGCTCACCACGGTCTGGGTTCGACACTGAAGCTTTCTTT
NA,TRBV9,NA,TRBJ1-1,CASSVIPDNTEAFF,TGTGCCAGCAGCGTCATACCTGATAACACTGAAGCTTTCTTT
TRBD1,TRBV29-1,NA,TRBJ2-5,CSVLGQGGETQYF,TGCAGCGTTTTGGGACAGGGTGGAGAGACCCAGTACTTC
TRBD1,TRBV29-1,NA,TRBJ2-3,CSGGTGPTDTQYF,TGCAGCGGGGGGACAGGCCCTACAGATACGCAGTATTTT
NA,TRBV6-2/TRBV6-3,NA,TRBJ2-7,CASTRTVLHEQYF,TGTGCCAGCACCCGGACAGTCCTCCACGAGCAGTACTTC
NA,TRBV18,NA,TRBJ2-5,CASSHSFRWETQYF,TGTGCCAGCTCACATTCCTTTCGTTGGGAGACCCAGTACTTC
NA,TRBV3-1,NA,TRBJ1-5,CASSLGHTSNQPQHF,TGTGCCAGCAGCCTAGGACACACTAGCAATCAGCCCCAGCATTTT